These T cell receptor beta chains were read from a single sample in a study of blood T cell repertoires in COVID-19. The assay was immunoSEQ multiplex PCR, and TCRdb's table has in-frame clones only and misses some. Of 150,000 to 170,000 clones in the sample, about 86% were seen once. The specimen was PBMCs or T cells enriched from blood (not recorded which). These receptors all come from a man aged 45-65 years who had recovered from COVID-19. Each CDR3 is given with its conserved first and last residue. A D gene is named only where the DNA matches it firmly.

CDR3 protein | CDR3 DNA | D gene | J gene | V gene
CASSLSGGPYEQYF | TGTGCCAGCAGCTTAAGCGGGGGCCCATACGAGCAGTACTTC | TRBD2 | TRBJ2-7 | TRBV5-4
CASSRTGGGLGFNSPLHF | TGTGCCAGCAGCCGGACAGGGGGAGGCTTGGGATTTAATTCACCCCTCCACTTT | TRBD1 | TRBJ1-6 | TRBV7-2
CASSIQPLTGPLGNQPQHF | TGTGCCAGCAGCATCCAGCCACTGACAGGGCCCCTGGGCAATCAGCCCCAGCATTTT | TRBD1 | TRBJ1-5 | TRBV7-7
CASSSLSGVAYEQYF | TGTGCCAGTAGCTCTCTATCAGGGGTTGCCTACGAGCAGTACTTC | NA | TRBJ2-7 | TRBV19
CASSTSGGTSYEQYF | TGTGCCAGTAGCACTAGCGGGGGGACCTCCTACGAGCAGTACTTC | TRBD2 | TRBJ2-7 | TRBV19
CASSFGQRQETQYF | TGTGCCAGCAGCTTTGGACAGAGACAAGAGACCCAGTACTTC | NA | TRBJ2-5 | TRBV5-6
CAWSAYGTMNTEAFF | TGTGCCTGGAGTGCATACGGGACAATGAACACTGAAGCTTTCTTT | NA | TRBJ1-1 | TRBV30
CASSFRAGSGYTF | TGTGCCAGCAGCTTCAGAGCAGGGTCTGGCTACACCTTC | NA | TRBJ1-2 | TRBV11-1
CASSHELPGQGSYEQYF | TGTGCCAGCAGCCATGAGCTCCCGGGACAGGGCTCCTACGAGCAGTACTTC | TRBD1 | TRBJ2-7 | TRBV3-1/TRBV3-2
CASSFGDMNTEAFF | TGCGCCAGCAGCTTCGGGGATATGAACACTGAAGCTTTCTTT | NA | TRBJ1-1 | TRBV5-1
CASGPGRLAGAFGETQYF | TGTGCTAGTGGCCCCGGCAGACTAGCGGGGGCTTTTGGGGAGACCCAGTACTTC | TRBD2 | TRBJ2-5 | TRBV12-5
CASSASSSYEQYF | TGTGCCAGCAGTGCTAGCAGCTCCTACGAGCAGTACTTC | NA | TRBJ2-7 | TRBV27